This T cell receptor (beta chain) stems from a study of cytomegalovirus exposure and HLA in healthy donors. The overall study: The 120 validation repertoires were produced on the same platform as the approximately 670 repertoires of the first cohort. This was reported in a later analysis. Whole-study findings and limits: High specificity and sensitivity for cytomegalovirus status were reported for the classifier. Cytomegalovirus association was assigned to approximately 160 TCR beta chains.

Profiling relied on immunoSEQ multiplex PCR, and the TCRdb table lists in-frame clones only, not all of them. Counted here are fewer than 150,000 clones, more than 70% occurring once; the ten biggest clones make up 4% to 6%. The CDR3 has 16 residues. The germline V gene has CDR1 SGHAT and CDR2 FQNNGV. The ends lost 5 bases at V and 9 bases at J; junction bases unmatched: 10. Turning to this clone: Antigen: not known.

The V and J genes are TRBV11-2 and TRBJ2-1, with TRBD2 identical over 13 bases. The sequencing input was PBMCs. The receptor was isolated from a man between 18 and 35 years old in good health and CMV-seronegative. CDR3 residues: CASSTRTSGRRGEQFF. CDR3 in DNA: TGTGCCAGCAGCACCCGGACTAGCGGGAGAAGGGGTGAGCAGTTCTTC.